The 3 T cell receptor beta chains below all came from one sample that was sequenced in a study of T cells in Graves' hyperthyroidism and ophthalmopathy. There were TCR beta CDR3 regions amplified from RNA transcripts. Carried out on the TCR CDR3, a first-round RT-PCR used the HTBI primer set. TCRdb fed the multiplex PCR reads into MiXCR, producing one record per CDR3 protein. The sample includes roughly 500,000 distinct CDR3 sequences, around a fifth of them seen just once. The sequenced sample consisted of blood. These receptors came from an older woman with Graves' ophthalmopathy.

The rearrangement joins TRBV20-1 to TRBJ2-3; the D gene is possibly TRBD1 (5 bases). Deletions cut 3 bases from V and 2 bases from J, with 6 bases between. This CDR3 contains 12 residues. CDR1 and CDR2 (germline): DFQATT, SNEGSKA (reference sequence). CDR3 sequence reads: CSARGLTDTQYF. The CDR3, as DNA: TGCAGTGCTAGGGGGCTCACAGATACGCAGTATTTT.

This clonotype has just a few counts. The V and J genes are TRBV9 and TRBJ1-5; D unclear. With 0 bases removed from V and 5 bases from J, the gap between germline ends came to 9 bases. This CDR3 spans 14 amino acids. From germline, CDR1 is SGDLS and CDR2 YYNGEE. CDR3 sequence reads: CASSVGVDYQPQHF. CDR3 DNA: TGTGCCAGCAGCGTAGGTGTAGATTATCAGCCCCAGCATTTT.

This chain connects TRBV5-5 to TRBJ1-5; D might be TRBD1 (6 bases). V was cut by 3 bases and J by 3 bases, with 13 bases left in between. This CDR3 comprises 15 residues. Germline CDR1 is SGHKS and CDR2 is YYEKEE (reference sequence). As DNA, the CDR3 is TGTGCCAGCAGCTGGGGGGGGGGCCCCAATCAGCCCCAGCATTTT. This translates into CASSWGGGPNQPQHF. The complete variable domain, with remaining parts taken from reference TRBV5-5 and TRBJ1-5, reads DAGVTQSPTHLIKTRGQQVTLRCSPISGHKSVSWYQQVLGQGPQFIFQYYEKEERGRGNFPDRFSARQFPNYSSELNVNALLLGDSALYLCASSWGGGPNQPQHFGDGTRLSIL.